The 28 T cell receptor beta chains below were found in one sample sequenced in a study of T cell changes during pregnancy in multiple sclerosis. Repertoires were generated with immunoSEQ multiplex PCR, while TCRdb's copy carries only in-frame clones and drops some. The data contain about 44,000 clones, approximately 92% of them singletons. The specimen sequenced was peripheral blood. The receptors shown here come from a female donor with multiple sclerosis, enrolled in a pregnancy study.

The chain combines TRBV2 with TRBJ2-2, with D uncertain. Germline V gene data show CDR1 as SNHLY and CDR2 as FYNNEI. Trimming shortened V by 8 bases and J by 1 base, and 5 bases separated the two germline ends. The CDR3 has 12 residues. CDR3 protein: CASVGNTGELFF. CDR3 in DNA: TGTGCCAGCGTCGGGAACACCGGGGAGCTGTTTTTT.

The chain is built from TRBV5-4 and TRBJ2-7, with unresolved D. This CDR3 spans 14 amino acids. V was pared by 3 bases and J by 4 bases, with 14 bases between. Germline CDR1 reads SGHNT; CDR2 reads YYREEE (reference sequence). CDR3 amino acids: CASSYTPLSYEQYF. The CDR3 bases are TGTGCCAGCAGCTATACCCCTCTTAGTTACGAGCAGTACTTC.

This chain joins TRBV5-6 and TRBJ1-1; D not resolved. This CDR3 has 13 amino acids. With 0 bases removed from V and 12 bases from J, the gap between germline ends came to 15 bases. Looked up from germline, CDR1 is SGHDT and CDR2 is YYEEEE. The DNA for the CDR3 is TGTGCCAGCAGCTTGGCCGACCCCAACCCGACTTTCTTT. It codes for CASSLADPNPTFF. Complete variable domain (other parts from reference TRBV5-6 and TRBJ1-1): DAGVTQSPTHLIKTRGQQVTLRCSPKSGHDTVSWYQQALGQGPQFIFQYYEEEERQRGNFPDRFSGHQFPNYSSELNVNALLLGDSALYLCASSLADPNPTFFGQGTRLTVV.

The chain combines TRBV2 with TRBJ2-5; D unresolved. From germline, CDR1 is SNHLY and CDR2 FYNNEI. This CDR3 comprises 11 residues. V lost 6 bases, J lost 4 bases, and 6 bases lay in between. The CDR3 spells CASRRRETQYF. CDR3 bases: TGTGCCAGCAGGAGGCGAGAGACCCAGTACTTC. The whole variable domain, remainder taken from reference TRBV2 and TRBJ2-5, is EPEVTQTPSHQVTQMGQEVILRCVPISNHLYFYWYRQILGQKVEFLVSFYNNEISEKSEIFDDQFSVERPDGSNFTLKIRSTKLEDSAMYFCASRRRETQYFGPGTRLLVL.

The chain combines TRBV5-1 with TRBJ1-3, with D unclear. V was trimmed by 5 bases and J by 4 bases, leaving 10 bases between them. This CDR3 has 13 amino acids. CDR1 SGHRS and CDR2 YFSETQ come from the germline V gene. The CDR3 DNA follows: TGCGCCAGCAGTCCCGTTACCGGAAACACCATATATTTT. As protein: CASSPVTGNTIYF.

This chain uses TRBV7-3 with TRBJ2-1, with D uncertain. The CDR3 is made up of 13 amino acids. The V end was cut by 2 bases, the J end by 5 bases, with 7 bases between. From germline, CDR1 is SGHTA and CDR2 FQGTGA. As DNA, the CDR3 is TGTGCCAGCAGCTTAGCGGCCAACAATGAGCAGTTCTTC. Translating gives CASSLAANNEQFF.

V and J are TRBV19 and TRBJ1-1, with D possibly being TRBD1 (6 bases). V was cut by 7 bases and J by 1 base, with 16 bases left in between. This CDR3 spans 15 amino acids. Germline lookup yields CDR1 LNHDA and CDR2 SQIVND (reference sequence). The CDR3, as DNA: TGTGCCAGTATAGATCGGGGACACACGAACACTGAAGCTTTCTTT. Translating it yields CASIDRGHTNTEAFF. The full variable domain, in which reference TRBV19 and TRBJ1-1 provide the parts outside the CDR3, is DGGITQSPKYLFRKEGQNVTLSCEQNLNHDAMYWYRQDPGQGLRLIYYSQIVNDFQKGDIAEGYSVSREKKESFPLTVTSAQKNPTAFYLCASIDRGHTNTEAFFGQGTRLTVV.

This clone came up once. This chain links TRBV5-1 with TRBJ1-2; TRBD1 might be the D (6 bases). Looked up from germline, CDR1 is SGHRS and CDR2 is YFSETQ. Trimming stripped 0 bases from V and 6 bases from J, with 9 bases between. The CDR3 spans 13 residues. The CDR3 sequence is CASSLGQENGYTF. The DNA for the CDR3 is TGCGCCAGCAGCTTGGGACAGGAGAATGGCTACACCTTC.

The rearrangement links TRBV27 to TRBJ2-2, with 14 bases aligning to TRBD2. V was pared by 6 bases and J by 4 bases, with 4 bases of the junction left unmatched. Germline CDR1 and CDR2: MNHEY and SMNVEV (reference sequence). The CDR3 consists of 16 residues. This chain's CDR3 is CASRRTSGRPTGELFF. For the CDR3, the DNA is TGTGCCAGCAGACGGACTAGCGGGAGGCCCACCGGGGAGCTGTTTTTT.

V and J are TRBV28 and TRBJ2-3; 13 nucleotides align to TRBD2. Looked up from germline, CDR1 is MDHEN and CDR2 is SYDVKM. The CDR3 spans 18 residues. The trim removed 4 bases at V and 6 bases at J, leaving 13 bases unmatched. CDR3 nucleotides: TGTGCCAGCAGTTCCGCCGGGACTAGCGGGAAGGCGGGGGATACGCAGTATTTT. It translates to CASSSAGTSGKAGDTQYF.

The rearrangement uses TRBV27 and TRBJ2-7; D is unresolved. The length of the CDR3 is 15 residues. V lost 3 bases and J lost 3, with 15 bases in between. Germline assignment: CDR1 MNHEY and CDR2 SMNVEV (reference sequence). CDR3 sequence reads: CASSFLPETYYEQYF. The CDR3 DNA reads TGTGCCAGCAGTTTCCTTCCCGAGACTTACTACGAGCAGTACTTC.

This clone has a single count. This chain joins TRBV20-1 and TRBJ2-7, with D possibly matching TRBD1 (5 bases). V was pared by 1 base and J by 6 bases, with 7 bases between. Germline V CDR1 and CDR2: DFQATT, SNEGSKA (reference sequence). This CDR3 is built from 11 residues. CDR3 DNA: TGCAGTGCTAGAGTAGGGGTCGAGCAGTACTTC. This encodes CSARVGVEQYF.

This clone came up once. This chain links TRBV2 with TRBJ2-1; 13 bases agree with TRBD2. Looked up from germline, CDR1 is SNHLY and CDR2 is FYNNEI. The CDR3 extends over 17 amino acids. V dropped 6 bases and J dropped 2; count of bases not matched to a gene: 7. CDR3 sequence reads: CASRGGLAGWAYNEQFF. For the CDR3, the DNA is TGTGCCAGCAGGGGGGGACTAGCGGGATGGGCCTACAATGAGCAGTTCTTC.

The J gene is TRBJ1-2, the V gene TRBV28; D gene ambiguous. Germline V gene data show CDR1 as MDHEN and CDR2 as SYDVKM. V gave up 5 bases and J gave up 3 bases, with 7 bases separating them. The CDR3 contains 12 residues. CDR3 DNA: TGTGCCAGCAGTCCCTTGGACTATGGCTACACCTTC. The encoded protein is CASSPLDYGYTF.

This chain uses TRBV4-1 with TRBJ1-3; D is undetermined. Germline V gene sequence: CDR1 MGHRA, CDR2 YSYEKL. The CDR3 runs to 14 residues. Trimming took 0 bases from V and 0 from J, leaving 3 bases between them. The CDR3 DNA sequence: TGCGCCAGCAGCCAAGAGGACTCTGGAAACACCATATATTTT. Amino acid sequence: CASSQEDSGNTIYF.

The chain has TRBV30 and TRBJ1-1; weak D call: TRBD1 (5 bases). Germline CDR1 and CDR2: GTSNPN and SVGIG (reference sequence). Trimming removed 3 bases from V and 6 bases from J, with 17 bases in between. This CDR3 has 14 residues. The CDR3 DNA is TGTGCCTGGAGGGATAGCCAGGGTGGCGCTGAAGCTTTCTTT. Amino acids: CAWRDSQGGAEAFF.

The gene calls are TRBV7-6 and TRBJ2-1; tentatively, D is TRBD2 (6 bases). V lost 0 bases, J lost 4 bases, and 7 bases lay in between. The CDR3 is 14 residues long. Germline V lookup: CDR1 SGHVS, CDR2 FNYEAQ. CDR3 loop: CASSLAGRYNEQFF. Here the CDR3 DNA reads TGTGCCAGCAGCTTAGCGGGGAGGTACAATGAGCAGTTCTTC.

This rearrangement joins TRBV7-3 to TRBJ2-7, with D perhaps TRBD2 (6 bases). The CDR3 runs to 13 residues. V was clipped by 3 bases and J by 5 bases, with 11 bases between them. Per the germline V gene, CDR1 is SGHTA and CDR2 is FQGTGA. CDR3 in DNA: TGTGCCAGCAGCTTTCAGGGAGGTAACGAGCAGTACTTC. It codes for CASSFQGGNEQYF.

J is TRBJ2-7 and V is TRBV19; a weak D match, TRBD2 (6 bases). Germline loops: CDR1 LNHDA, CDR2 SQIVND (reference sequence). The CDR3 totals 11 residues. Deletions cut 8 bases from V and 3 bases from J, with 8 bases between. The CDR3, as DNA: TGTGCCAGTGATAGCGGCTACGAGCAGTACTTC. Its protein product is CASDSGYEQYF.

The chain joins TRBV30 to TRBJ2-5, with TRBD1 identical over 7 bases. This CDR3 spans 13 amino acids. V lost 7 bases to trimming and J lost 6 bases; unmatched junction nucleotides: 11. Per the germline V gene, CDR1 is GTSNPN and CDR2 is SVGIG (reference sequence). This CDR3 is CASGQLRRQTQYF. The CDR3 DNA is TGTGCCTCGGGACAGCTGAGGCGCCAGACCCAGTACTTC.

The chain uses TRBV28 and TRBJ1-3, with a possible D match to TRBD1 (6 bases). Germline lookup yields CDR1 MDHEN and CDR2 SYDVKM. The V end was cut by 6 bases, the J end by 0 bases, with 15 bases between. CDR3 length equals 16 residues. CDR3 residues: CASRTNRGVSGNTIYF. In DNA form, the CDR3 reads TGTGCCAGCAGGACCAATAGGGGGGTCTCTGGAAACACCATATATTTT.

This clone was recorded a few times. V is TRBV10-1 and J is TRBJ2-7, with D possibly matching TRBD2 (6 bases). Germline CDR1 and CDR2: WNHNN and SYGVQD (reference sequence). V was trimmed by 5 bases and J by 4 bases, leaving 12 bases between them. The CDR3 runs to 13 residues. The CDR3, as DNA: TGCGCCAGCAGTAATCCAGGAGGGTACGAGCAGTACTTC. Its protein product is CASSNPGGYEQYF.

The chain has TRBV2 and TRBJ1-1; D uncertain. The CDR3 loop spans 11 amino acids. The germline CDR1 and CDR2 sequences are SNHLY and FYNNEI. V shed 6 bases and J shed 1 base, with 3 bases lying between them. In DNA, the CDR3 is TGTGCCAGCAGGGAGAACACTGAAGCTTTCTTT. Its translation: CASRENTEAFF. Complete variable domain (other parts from reference TRBV2 and TRBJ1-1): EPEVTQTPSHQVTQMGQEVILRCVPISNHLYFYWYRQILGQKVEFLVSFYNNEISEKSEIFDDQFSVERPDGSNFTLKIRSTKLEDSAMYFCASRENTEAFFGQGTRLTVV.

The V and J genes are TRBV30 and TRBJ2-1; D call uncertain. Trimming left V 2 bases short and J 8 bases short, with 16 bases between. Germline lookup yields CDR1 GTSNPN and CDR2 SVGIG (reference sequence). This CDR3 comprises 14 residues. Written as DNA, the CDR3 is TGTGCCTGGAGTTTTCCTGGAAGGGTGGATGAGCAGTTCTTC. Translating gives CAWSFPGRVDEQFF.

The CDR3 region has the DNA TGCGCCAGCAGCTCAGGGGTAACCGGGGAGCTGTTTTTT. The encoded protein is CASSSGVTGELFF. The chain links TRBV5-1 to TRBJ2-2, with D tentatively TRBD1 (6 bases). The CDR3 runs 13 residues. Per germline, CDR1 SGHRS and CDR2 YFSETQ. The V end was cut by 3 bases, the J end by 5 bases, with 8 bases between.

The V call is TRBV7-2, the J call TRBJ2-2; TRBD1 is a possible D gene (6 bases). This CDR3 spans 16 amino acids. V was clipped by 5 bases and J by 1 base, with 14 bases between them. Germline CDR1 SGHTA, CDR2 FQGNSA. The CDR3 sequence: CASSPTGLGNTGELFF. The CDR3 DNA reads TGTGCCAGCAGCCCGACAGGCTTAGGGAACACCGGGGAGCTGTTTTTT. The full variable domain, rest sourced from reference TRBV7-2 and TRBJ2-2, is GAGVSQSPSNKVTEKGKDVELRCDPISGHTALYWYRQSLGQGLEFLIYFQGNSAPDKSGLPSDRFSAERTGGSVSTLTIQRTQQEDSAVYLCASSPTGLGNTGELFFGEGSRLTVL.

The V and J genes are TRBV7-6 and TRBJ2-2; D is unclear. Germline CDR1 reads SGHVS; CDR2 reads FNYEAQ. This CDR3 comprises 13 residues. Trimming removed 2 bases at V and 7 bases at J, with 8 bases between. The CDR3 coding sequence is TGTGCCAGCAGCTTACAGGTCCTCGGGGAGCTGTTTTTT. It encodes CASSLQVLGELFF.

The chain couples TRBV19 to TRBJ2-2, with 8 nucleotides matching TRBD1. Germline-derived CDR1 and CDR2 are LNHDA and SQIVND (reference sequence). There are 14 residues in the CDR3. The V and J ends lost 8 bases and 0 bases, in that order; junction bases with no gene match: 2. CDR3 sequence: CASSGQANTGELFF. The CDR3 nucleotides read TGTGCCAGTTCGGGACAGGCGAACACCGGGGAGCTGTTTTTT.